The text below deals with one T cell receptor (beta chain). This clonotype was found many times. Its cognate antigen has yet to be identified. One base away there is no much larger clone; base qualities are not given. According to the study, the label for this sample's time point signals: day 60 (about 2 months) after transplantation. The treatment or condition label corresponds to: allogeneic hematopoietic cell transplantation with graft depleted of TCRalphabeta T cells and CD19 B cells. The transplant recipients were children given TCRalphabeta/CD19-depleted allogeneic hematopoietic cell grafts. From its cysteine to its phenylalanine, the CDR3 spans 14 amino acids. CDR3 DNA is the only sequence kept; it has 42 bases, read in frame from the first base. Per the germline V gene, MNHEY is the CDR1 and SVGEGT is the CDR2. Germline trimming amounts to 5 bases on V and 2 bases on J, with 3 as the count of junction bases outside the gene matches.

This entry belongs to a study of T-cell reconstitution after alpha-beta-depleted transplantation in children (dated by TCRdb to 2016 to 2017). Describing the broader study: T-cell immune reconstitution after TCRalphabeta/CD19-depleted allogeneic hematopoietic cell transplantation in children was quantitatively tracked in the study by means of TCR repertoire profiling.

Here is what the overall study found, with its caveats: In some patients, the high TCRbeta diversity seen at day 60 was put down to recipient T cells and intrathymic progenitors that had survived conditioning. Over subsequent months, a decline in hyperexpanded clone frequencies was noted, and after one year, T-cell counts and TCRbeta diversity were mostly ascribed to newly produced T cells. The apparently early recovery of alphabetaT-cell counts about two months after transplant reportedly depended on only several hundred rapidly expanded clones that came from non-depleted graft cells.

The library was produced with PCR. Sequencing was carried out with an Illumina HiSeq 2500. TCR library preparation used molecular barcoding, with unique molecular identifiers applied to normalize quantification of the TCRbeta repertoire. The public reads were reprocessed in TCRdb via fastp at Q25 and MiXCR, keeping in-frame beta chains. Under each unique CDR3 protein, matching rows form one entry showing the most common genes and DNA. This sample has about 32,000 distinct CDR3 sequences in its table, and 5.5% to 7% of those were observed once. Together, the top ten hold around 26% of the sample. This chain is built from TRBV6-2 or TRBV6-3 and TRBJ1-5; TRBD1 aligns with 7 central bases. Sequenced here: peripheral blood, sampled 60 days after TCRalphabeta/CD19-depleted stem cell transplant. The clonotype was recovered from a child in the first two years of life who had a stem cell transplant for acute myeloid leukemia, so the T cells may come from the graft donor. This receptor has the CDR3 CASSRTGGNQPQHF. Read as DNA, the sequence is TGTGCCAGCAGTAGGACAGGCGGCAATCAGCCCCAGCATTTT.